This TCR beta chain emerged from a study of cytomegalovirus exposure and HLA in healthy donors. The wider study: HLA-typed donors were the source of 90 million or so unique TCRs, which an early data release held. Study-wide results and caveats: According to a later analysis, most TCR beta chains associated with CMV appeared HLA-restricted. Accurate prediction of HLA-A and HLA-B alleles (for most subjects) was reportedly achieved from TCR beta sequences.

Note on this clone: Its antigen remains unknown.

Primers included in the PCR were 60 Vbeta and 13 Jbeta primers. This table comes from immunoSEQ multiplex PCR, and its TCRdb copy is limited to in-frame clones, with some not included. Seen here are about 190,000 clones, roughly 81% observed once, and the top ten hold roughly 2.1%. Deletions cut 4 bases from V and 4 bases from J, with 11 bases between. CDR3 length equals 13 residues. Per the germline V gene, CDR1 is MNHEY and CDR2 is SMNVEV (reference sequence). The chain is built from TRBV27 and TRBJ2-7; TRBD2 might be the D (5 bases). The sample comprised PBMCs. The clonotype originates from a woman in her thirties in good health and CMV-seropositive. The DNA of the CDR3 is TGTGCCAGCAGTTACGGGGATAGGTACGAGCAGTACTTC. As protein: CASSYGDRYEQYF.